The clone carrying this TCR beta chain appeared a few times. Clones were read by immunoSEQ multiplex PCR, and TCRdb kept only the in-frame ones, dropping some. The data hold more than 85,000 clones, with about 86% observed a single time. The V gene's germline CDR1 is SEHNR and CDR2 FQNEAQ (reference sequence). The CDR3 extends over 17 amino acids. The J segment lost 1 base and the V segment lost 5 bases, leaving 6 bases of the junction unmatched. These data belong to a study of blood T cell repertoires in COVID-19. This chain links TRBV7-9 with TRBJ1-4; TRBD1 matches 11 bases. The clonotype originates from an elderly man with acute or convalescent COVID-19. The sample comprised peripheral blood. CDR3 loop: CASSDGDRGVTNEKLFF. In DNA form, the CDR3 reads TGTGCCAGCAGCGACGGGGACAGGGGGGTAACTAATGAAAAACTGTTTTTT.